A selection of T cell receptor beta chains follows, all from one sample in a study of response to subunit inactivated influenza vaccine. TCRdb independently ran MiXCR on the RT-PCR reads; one entry per CDR3 protein. The repertoire includes more than 700,000 distinct CDR3 sequences, less than 25% of them detected once, and about 10% sits in the top ten. The starting material was PBMCs from blood, obtained about 5 days after vaccination. The source of these receptors is a man aged 50-60 years who received an inactivated influenza vaccine. Both conserved end residues are part of each CDR3. The order of the fields is clone size, D gene, V gene, J gene, CDR3 protein, CDR3 DNA. A D gene is named only where the DNA matches it firmly. Not every row has a clone size; where given, it reads once, few, many or a size class.

few	-	TRBV30	TRBJ1-5	CAWSRQDNQPQHF	TGTGCCTGGAGTAGGCAGGACAATCAGCCCCAGCATTTT
few	-	TRBV20-1	TRBJ2-1	CSTGANNEQFF	TGCAGTACGGGCGCGAACAATGAGCAGTTCTTC
few	-	TRBV4-2	TRBJ2-7	CASSPTGAAYDEQYF	TGTGCCAGCAGCCCGACGGGAGCGGCCTACGACGAGCAGTACTTC
few	-	TRBV12-3/TRBV12-4	TRBJ2-4	CASSPGRADIQYF	TGTGCCAGCAGCCCCGGACGGGCGGACATTCAGTACTTC
few	-	TRBV20-1	TRBJ2-7	CSAQTGGTYEQYF	TGCAGTGCTCAAACAGGAGGGACCTACGAGCAGTACTTC
-	TRBD2	TRBV4-2	TRBJ2-5	CASSQASGGLQETQYF	TGTGCCAGCAGCCAAGCTAGCGGGGGGCTTCAAGAGACCCAGTACTTC
few	TRBD2	TRBV2	TRBJ2-3	CASSTSGSYLGTDTQYF	TGTGCCAGCAGTACTAGCGGGAGTTATCTTGGCACAGATACGCAGTATTTT
-	TRBD2	TRBV11-2	TRBJ2-1	CASSLVPGTSGSREQFF	TGTGCCAGCAGCTTAGTGCCCGGGACTAGCGGGTCCCGTGAGCAGTTCTTC
once	TRBD2	TRBV24-1	TRBJ2-3	CATSDLPSGDTDTQYF	TGTGCCACCAGTGACCTTCCTAGCGGGGACACAGATACGCAGTATTTT
-	TRBD1	TRBV20-1	TRBJ2-7	CSGAVDRASEQYF	TGCAGTGGGGCAGTCGACAGGGCCAGCGAGCAGTACTTC
-	TRBD1	TRBV20-1	TRBJ2-7	CSAAPRRQGAGEQYF	TGCAGTGCTGCCCCCCGACGACAGGGGGCGGGGGAGCAGTACTTC
-	-	TRBV12-3/TRBV12-4	TRBJ2-2	CASSLAGARGGELFF	TGTGCCAGCAGTTTAGCGGGGGCCAGGGGCGGGGAGCTGTTTTTT
many	TRBD2	TRBV28	TRBJ2-1	CASSLRGGVSSSYNEQFF	TGTGCCAGCAGTTTACGCGGGGGGGTATCAAGCTCCTACAATGAGCAGTTCTTC
-	TRBD2	TRBV2	TRBJ2-7	CASTEWASGEGRMEQYF	TGTGCCAGCACCGAGTGGGCTAGCGGGGAAGGGCGGATGGAGCAGTACTTC
-	TRBD2	TRBV29-1	TRBJ2-5	CSVETLAGRQPQETQYF	TGCAGCGTTGAGACACTAGCGGGCCGCCAGCCCCAAGAGACCCAGTACTTC
few	TRBD1	TRBV27	TRBJ1-5	CASSPTGRWDKQPQHF	TGTGCCAGCAGTCCGACAGGGAGGTGGGACAAACAGCCCCAGCATTTT
-	-	TRBV24-1	TRBJ2-3	CATSGRTSTDTQYF	TGTGCCACCAGTGGACGGACGAGCACAGATACGCAGTATTTT
-	-	TRBV20-1	TRBJ2-2	CSAREVLAGFTGELFF	TGCAGTGCTAGAGAAGTACTAGCTGGATTCACCGGGGAGCTGTTTTTT
-	TRBD1	TRBV5-1	TRBJ1-1	CASSLLQGADTEAFF	TGCGCCAGCAGCTTGTTACAGGGGGCGGACACTGAAGCTTTCTTT
once	-	TRBV4-3	TRBJ2-6	CASSQWTLGANVLTF	TGCGCCAGCAGCCAGTGGACTCTCGGGGCCAACGTCCTGACTTTC
few	TRBD2	TRBV4-3	TRBJ2-3	CASSRQRELGDTQYF	TGCGCCAGCAGCCGTCAGCGGGAGCTGGGAGATACGCAGTATTTT
-	TRBD2	TRBV7-9	TRBJ2-1	CASSVSGSAYNEQFF	TGTGCCAGCAGCGTCAGCGGGAGCGCATACAATGAGCAGTTCTTC
few	-	TRBV12-3/TRBV12-4	TRBJ2-1	CASSLALSGAGYNEQFF	TGTGCCAGCAGTTTAGCGCTTTCGGGGGCTGGTTACAATGAGCAGTTCTTC
-	TRBD2	TRBV10-3	TRBJ2-7	CAISETASGYEQYF	TGTGCCATCAGTGAAACGGCTAGCGGATACGAGCAGTACTTC
few	-	TRBV29-1	TRBJ2-3	CSVVYGARAHTQYF	TGCAGCGTTGTGTATGGCGCTAGGGCCCATACGCAGTATTTT
many	-	TRBV28	TRBJ2-2	CASSLISGVNTGELFF	TGTGCCAGCAGTTTAATCTCGGGCGTGAACACCGGGGAGCTGTTTTTT
-	TRBD2	TRBV30	TRBJ2-2	CAWSAPTSGRARTGELFF	TGTGCCTGGAGTGCCCCCACTAGCGGGAGGGCCCGAACCGGGGAGCTGTTTTTT
-	TRBD1	TRBV7-2	TRBJ1-2	CASSQLTGDDYGYTF	TGTGCCAGCAGCCAGTTAACAGGGGATGACTATGGCTACACCTTC